A single T cell receptor (beta chain) is shown here with its context. This sample is drawn from a study of blood T cell repertoires in COVID-19. Study-wide background: COVID-19 samples collected from the United States, Italy and Spain covered acute and convalescent phases. From T cells, B-cell-depleted T cells, or PBMCs came the material, which was cDNA or gDNA.

Looked up from germline, CDR1 is MDHEN and CDR2 is SYDVKM. The CDR3 runs 14 residues. The V end lost 3 bases, the J end lost 5 bases, and 11 bases lay between the germline ends. Some clones are missing from TCRdb's copy, which holds only in-frame ones; the method was immunoSEQ multiplex PCR. The sample has 650,000 to 800,000 clones, 85% to 90% seen once. This receptor was identified in a woman aged 18 to 35 with acute or convalescent COVID-19. Sequences were obtained from peripheral blood. The chain links TRBV28 to TRBJ1-5; D ambiguous. The CDR3: CASSFQESDQPQHF. For the CDR3, the DNA is TGTGCCAGCAGTTTCCAGGAATCGGATCAGCCCCAGCATTTT.